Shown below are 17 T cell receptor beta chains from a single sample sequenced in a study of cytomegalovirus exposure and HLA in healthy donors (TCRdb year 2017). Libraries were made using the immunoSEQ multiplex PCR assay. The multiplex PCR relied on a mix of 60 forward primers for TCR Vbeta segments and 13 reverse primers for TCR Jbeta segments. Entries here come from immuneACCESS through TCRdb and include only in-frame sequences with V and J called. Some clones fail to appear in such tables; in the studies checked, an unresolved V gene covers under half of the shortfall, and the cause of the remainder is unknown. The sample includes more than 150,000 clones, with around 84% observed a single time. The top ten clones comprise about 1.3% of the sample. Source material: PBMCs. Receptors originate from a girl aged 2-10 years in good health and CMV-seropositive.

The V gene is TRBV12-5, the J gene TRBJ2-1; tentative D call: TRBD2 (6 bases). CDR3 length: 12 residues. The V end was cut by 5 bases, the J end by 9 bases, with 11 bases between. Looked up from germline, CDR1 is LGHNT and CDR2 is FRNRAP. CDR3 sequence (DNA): TGTGCTAGTGGTCTTGGGACTGGTGAGCAGTTCTTC. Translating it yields CASGLGTGEQFF. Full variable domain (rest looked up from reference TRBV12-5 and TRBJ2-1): DARVTQTPRHKVTEMGQEVTMRCQPILGHNTVFWYRQTMMQGLELLAYFRNRAPLDDSGMPKDRFSAEMPDATLATLKIQPSEPRDSAVYFCASGLGTGEQFFGPGTRLTVL.

DNA of the CDR3: TGTGCCAGCAGAAAAACAGGGGGTGTTCAGCCCCAGCATTTT. This gives the protein CASRKTGGVQPQHF. The J gene is TRBJ1-5, the V gene TRBV28, with 8 bases lining up with TRBD1. There are 14 residues in the CDR3. The V gene end was trimmed by 6 bases and the J gene end by 6 bases; junction bases not matched to a gene: 7. Germline assignment: CDR1 MDHEN and CDR2 SYDVKM.

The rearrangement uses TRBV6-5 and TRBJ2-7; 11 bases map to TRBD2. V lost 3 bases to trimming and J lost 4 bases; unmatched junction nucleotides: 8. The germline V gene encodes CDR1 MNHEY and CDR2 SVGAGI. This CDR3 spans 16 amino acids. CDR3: CASSYSGLAGEYEQYF. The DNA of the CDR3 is TGTGCCAGCAGTTATTCCGGACTAGCGGGTGAATACGAGCAGTACTTC.

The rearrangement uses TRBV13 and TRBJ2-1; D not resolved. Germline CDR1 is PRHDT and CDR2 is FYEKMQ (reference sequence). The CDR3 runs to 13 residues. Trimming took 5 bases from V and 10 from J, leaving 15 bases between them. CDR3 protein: CASSPRMTREQFF. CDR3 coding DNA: TGTGCCAGCAGCCCGCGGATGACTCGGGAGCAGTTCTTC.

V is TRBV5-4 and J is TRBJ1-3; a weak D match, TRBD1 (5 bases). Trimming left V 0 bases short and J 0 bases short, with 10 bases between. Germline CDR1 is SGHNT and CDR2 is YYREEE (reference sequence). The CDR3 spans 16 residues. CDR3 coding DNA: TGTGCCAGCAGCTTGGCCGCTGGGGCCTCTGGAAACACCATATATTTT. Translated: CASSLAAGASGNTIYF. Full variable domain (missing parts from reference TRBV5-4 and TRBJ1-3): ETGVTQSPTHLIKTRGQQVTLRCSSQSGHNTVSWYQQALGQGPQFIFQYYREEENGRGNFPPRFSGLQFPNYSSELNVNALELDDSALYLCASSLAAGASGNTIYFGEGSWLTVV.

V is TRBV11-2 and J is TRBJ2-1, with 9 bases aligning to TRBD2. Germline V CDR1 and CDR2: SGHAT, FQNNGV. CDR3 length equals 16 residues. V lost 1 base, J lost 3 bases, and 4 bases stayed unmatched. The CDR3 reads CASSLVAGAYYNEQFF. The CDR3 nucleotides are TGTGCCAGCAGCTTAGTAGCGGGAGCATACTACAATGAGCAGTTCTTC.

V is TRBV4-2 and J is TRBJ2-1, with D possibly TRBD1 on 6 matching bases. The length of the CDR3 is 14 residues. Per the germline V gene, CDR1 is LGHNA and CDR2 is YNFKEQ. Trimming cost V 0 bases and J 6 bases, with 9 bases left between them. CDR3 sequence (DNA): TGTGCCAGCAGCCAAGATCTCAGGGGCAATGAGCAGTTCTTC. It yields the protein CASSQDLRGNEQFF.

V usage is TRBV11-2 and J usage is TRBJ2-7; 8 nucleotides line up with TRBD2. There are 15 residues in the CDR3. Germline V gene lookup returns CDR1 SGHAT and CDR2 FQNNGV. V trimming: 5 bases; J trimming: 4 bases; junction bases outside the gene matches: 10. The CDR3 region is CASSRPGLEIYEQYF. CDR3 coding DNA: TGTGCCAGCAGCCGACCGGGACTAGAGATTTACGAGCAGTACTTC.

CDR3 amino acids: CASVVTGTDTQYF. CDR3 DNA sequence: TGTGCCAGCGTAGTCACAGGCACAGATACGCAGTATTTT. The chain combines TRBV5-6 with TRBJ2-3; D remains ambiguous. With 7 bases removed from V and 1 base from J, the gap between germline ends came to 10 bases. The CDR3 runs 13 residues. Germline loops: CDR1 SGHDT, CDR2 YYEEEE.

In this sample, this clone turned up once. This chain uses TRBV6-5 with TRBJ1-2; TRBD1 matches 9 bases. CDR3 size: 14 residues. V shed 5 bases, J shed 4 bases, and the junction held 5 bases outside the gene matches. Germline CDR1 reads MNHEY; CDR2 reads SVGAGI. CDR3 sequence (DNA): TGTGCCAGCAGTAGAACAGGGGGCGGCTATGGCTACACCTTC. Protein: CASSRTGGGYGYTF.

For the CDR3, the DNA is TGCGCCAGCAGCCGGGACAAAGGCGAGCAGTACTTC. Its protein product is CASSRDKGEQYF. The chain employs TRBV5-1 and TRBJ2-7; possibly TRBD1 for D (6 bases). V gave up 4 bases and J gave up 6 bases, with 11 bases separating them. The CDR3 contains 12 residues. Germline CDR1 and CDR2: SGHRS and YFSETQ.

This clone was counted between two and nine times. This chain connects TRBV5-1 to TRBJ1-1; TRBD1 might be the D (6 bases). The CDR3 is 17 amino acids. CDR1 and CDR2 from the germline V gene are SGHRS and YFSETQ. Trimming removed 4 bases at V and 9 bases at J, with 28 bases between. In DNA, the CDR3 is TGCGCCAGCAGCCCGGTCCTAGTTGGGGGCCCCGAAGGGAAAGCTTTCTTT. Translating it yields CASSPVLVGGPEGKAFF. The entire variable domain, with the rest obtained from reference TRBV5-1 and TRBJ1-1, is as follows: KAGVTQTPRYLIKTRGQQVTLSCSPISGHRSVSWYQQTPGQGLQFLFEYFSETQRNKGNFPGRFSGRQFSNSRSEMNVSTLELGDSALYLCASSPVLVGGPEGKAFFGQGTRLTVV.

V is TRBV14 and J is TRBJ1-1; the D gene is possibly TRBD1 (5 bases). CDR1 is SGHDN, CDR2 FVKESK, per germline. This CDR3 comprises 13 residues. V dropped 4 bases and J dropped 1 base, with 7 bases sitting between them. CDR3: CASSRGPNTEAFF. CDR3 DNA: TGTGCCAGCAGCCGGGGCCCGAACACTGAAGCTTTCTTT.

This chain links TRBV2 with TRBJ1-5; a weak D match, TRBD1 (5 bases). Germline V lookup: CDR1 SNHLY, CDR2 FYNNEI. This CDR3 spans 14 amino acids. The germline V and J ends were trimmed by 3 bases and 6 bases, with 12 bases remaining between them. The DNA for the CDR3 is TGTGCCAGCAGTGATGGGCAGGGTTTTCAGCCCCAGCATTTT. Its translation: CASSDGQGFQPQHF.

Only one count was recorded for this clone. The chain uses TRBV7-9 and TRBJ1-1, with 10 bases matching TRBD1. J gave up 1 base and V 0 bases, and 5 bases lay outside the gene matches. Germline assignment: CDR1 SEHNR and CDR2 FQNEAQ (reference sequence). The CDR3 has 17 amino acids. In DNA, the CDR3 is TGTGCCAGCAGCTTAGCGTTTGGGGACAGGGGGAACACTGAAGCTTTCTTT. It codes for CASSLAFGDRGNTEAFF.

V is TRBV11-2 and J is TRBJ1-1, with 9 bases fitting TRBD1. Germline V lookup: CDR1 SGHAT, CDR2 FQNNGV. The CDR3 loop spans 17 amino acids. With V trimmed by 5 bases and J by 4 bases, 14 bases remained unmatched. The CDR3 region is CASSPWEGQGGGTEAFF. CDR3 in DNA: TGTGCCAGCAGCCCTTGGGAGGGACAGGGAGGGGGCACTGAAGCTTTCTTT.

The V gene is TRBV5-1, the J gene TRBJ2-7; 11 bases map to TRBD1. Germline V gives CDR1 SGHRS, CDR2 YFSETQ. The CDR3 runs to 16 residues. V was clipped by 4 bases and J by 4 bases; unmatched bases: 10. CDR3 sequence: CASSTGQGALRYEQYF. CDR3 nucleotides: TGCGCCAGCAGCACCGGACAGGGGGCATTACGATACGAGCAGTACTTC.